This T cell receptor (beta chain) appears in the sequencing data of a study of radiation and T cells in renal cell carcinoma. Findings and limits, study-wide: Irradiated tumors held more dominant CDR3 motifs than control tumors. Compared with controls, irradiated tumors showed greater TCR clonality.

The CDR3 loop spans 15 amino acids. Germline V gives CDR1 SGHNT, CDR2 YYREEE (reference sequence). With 4 bases removed from V and 2 bases from J, the gap between germline ends came to 15 bases. In regard to this clone: The antigen remains undetermined.

The sample's treatment: treatment-naive control, cytoreductive nephrectomy. Controls were unirradiated tumors from treatment-naive cytoreductive nephrectomy patients. Sequenced by immunoSEQ multiplex PCR; TCRdb stores in-frame clones only, minus some. The table lists more than 11,000 clones, 57% of them singletons. Here the sequenced sample was tumor tissue, taken from a patient whose treatment was nephrectomy without radiotherapy. This clonotype was obtained from a man aged 50 or older with renal cell carcinoma. The chain combines TRBV5-4 with TRBJ1-2; D is perhaps TRBD1 (5 bases). CDR3 nucleotides: TGTGCCAGCAGCCTAGCCGTAGGGGAAAACTATGGCTACACCTTC. Protein sequence: CASSLAVGENYGYTF.